This record concerns one T cell receptor (beta chain) sequence. The target antigen is unknown. Healthy adults negative for HIV, lacking recent acute infections or vaccinations, served as donors. Around 90 million PBMCs served as the genomic DNA source for unsorted samples. The data belong to a study of shared clonotypes between healthy human individuals. Study results and limitations: Researchers sampled only blood; tissue repertoires likely differ.

The CDR3 loop spans 13 amino acids. Germline V lookup: CDR1 GTSNPN, CDR2 SVGIG (reference sequence). Trimming shortened V by 0 bases and J by 2 bases, and 7 bases separated the two germline ends. Original methodology: For the immunoSEQ data, sequences were junction-only without quality scores, so filtering differed. Only in-frame clones appear in the TCRdb table, and some are missing; sequencing was by immunoSEQ multiplex PCR. That table supplies the V and J calls and clone size; D and trimming were determined from the DNA. The sample holds about 480,000 clones, 75% to 80% seen once. The sequencing input was PBMCs. V gene TRBV30 combines with J gene TRBJ1-2; no firm D call. This sequence was found in a middle-aged woman in good health. Some clones in this sample may be carry-over from other donors' samples. This CDR3 reads CAWSVSRNYGYTF. For the CDR3, the DNA is TGTGCCTGGAGTGTAAGCAGGAACTATGGCTACACCTTC.